Listed below are T cell receptor beta chains from one sample, sequenced in a study of pediatric ulcerative colitis. Sequenced by immunoSEQ multiplex PCR; TCRdb stores in-frame clones only, minus some. The sample lists around 64,000 clones; approximately 87% were seen once. The sequenced sample consisted of blood. The receptors were sampled from a boy aged 5-17 years with severe ulcerative colitis. Each CDR3 is given with its conserved first and last residue. A D gene is named only where the DNA matches it firmly. Not every row has a clone size; where given, it reads once, few, many or a size class.

size: NA
J: TRBJ2-2
D: TRBD2
V: TRBV27
CDR3: CASSFLAGGRNTGELFF
DNA: TGTGCCAGCAGTTTCCTAGCGGGAGGGCGAAACACCGGGGAGCTGTTTTTT

size: NA
J: TRBJ1-5
D: TRBD1
V: TRBV30
CDR3: CAWRKGTGGGQPQHF
DNA: TGTGCCTGGAGGAAAGGGACAGGGGGCGGACAGCCCCAGCATTTT

size: NA
J: TRBJ2-5
D: NA
V: TRBV2
CDR3: CASSEGVSTSHRTQYF
DNA: TGTGCCAGCAGTGAAGGGGTCAGCACATCCCATAGGACCCAGTACTTC

size: few
J: TRBJ1-5
D: TRBD1
V: TRBV2
CDR3: CASSQGVQPQHF
DNA: TGTGCCAGCAGTCAGGGGGTTCAGCCCCAGCATTTT

size: NA
J: TRBJ1-5
D: NA
V: TRBV29-1
CDR3: CSVRGINQPQHF
DNA: TGCAGCGTGAGAGGGATTAATCAGCCCCAGCATTTT

size: few
J: TRBJ1-4
D: NA
V: TRBV7-9
CDR3: CASSPGDEKLFF
DNA: TGTGCCAGCAGTCCGGGGGACGAAAAACTGTTTTTT

size: NA
J: TRBJ2-2
D: NA
V: TRBV6-5
CDR3: CASSGGRTGELFF
DNA: TGTGCCAGCAGTGGGGGTAGGACCGGGGAGCTGTTTTTT

size: NA
J: TRBJ2-3
D: NA
V: TRBV4-2
CDR3: CASSQDMGYTQYF
DNA: TGTGCCAGCAGCCAAGATATGGGATATACGCAGTATTTT

size: NA
J: TRBJ2-1
D: NA
V: TRBV6-5
CDR3: CASSSDPYNEQFF
DNA: TGTGCCAGCAGCTCGGATCCCTACAATGAGCAGTTCTTC

size: NA
J: TRBJ1-2
D: NA
V: TRBV5-1
CDR3: CASSPEGLSYGYTF
DNA: TGCGCCAGCAGCCCCGAGGGACTGTCCTATGGCTACACCTTC

size: NA
J: TRBJ2-7
D: NA
V: TRBV13
CDR3: CASSLDLGTYEQYF
DNA: TGTGCCAGCAGCTTAGATCTGGGAACCTACGAGCAGTACTTC

size: NA
J: TRBJ2-3
D: NA
V: TRBV18
CDR3: CASSPSAADTQYF
DNA: TGTGCCAGCTCACCATCAGCCGCAGATACGCAGTATTTT

size: NA
J: TRBJ2-1
D: NA
V: TRBV7-9
CDR3: CASSSSLGAPYNEQFF
DNA: TGTGCCAGCAGCTCATCCTTGGGCGCACCCTACAATGAGCAGTTCTTC

size: NA
J: TRBJ2-7
D: NA
V: TRBV9
CDR3: CASSPLMTGGYEQYF
DNA: TGTGCCAGCAGCCCTCTTATGACTGGGGGCTACGAGCAGTACTTC

size: once
J: TRBJ2-7
D: TRBD2
V: TRBV7-8
CDR3: CASSPPGLAGVHEQYF
DNA: TGTGCCAGCAGCCCCCCGGGACTAGCGGGAGTCCACGAGCAGTACTTC

size: NA
J: TRBJ1-1
D: NA
V: TRBV30
CDR3: CAWSALTEAFF
DNA: TGTGCCTGGAGTGCGTTAACTGAAGCTTTCTTT

size: once
J: TRBJ1-4
D: TRBD1
V: TRBV5-1
CDR3: CASSLAGTENEKLFF
DNA: TGCGCCAGCAGCTTGGCCGGGACAGAGAATGAAAAACTGTTTTTT